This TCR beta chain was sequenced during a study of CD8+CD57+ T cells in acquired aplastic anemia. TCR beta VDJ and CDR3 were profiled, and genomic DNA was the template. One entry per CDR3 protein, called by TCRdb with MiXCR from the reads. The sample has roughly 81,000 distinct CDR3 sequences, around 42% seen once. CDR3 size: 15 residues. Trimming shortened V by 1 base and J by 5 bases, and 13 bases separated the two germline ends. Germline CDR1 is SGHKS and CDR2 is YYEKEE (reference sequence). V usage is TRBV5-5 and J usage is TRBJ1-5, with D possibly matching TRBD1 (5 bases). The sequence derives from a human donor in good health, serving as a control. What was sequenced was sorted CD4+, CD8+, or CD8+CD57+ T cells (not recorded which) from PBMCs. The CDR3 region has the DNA TGTGCCAGCAGCTTGATCTGGGGCCGGGATCAGCCCCAGCATTTT. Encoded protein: CASSLIWGRDQPQHF.